The 4 T cell receptor beta chains below all came from one sample that was sequenced in a study of human T cells and chemical hapten exposure. TCRdb re-derived calls from the RACE reads in MiXCR, one entry per CDR3 protein. The sample shows about 49,000 distinct CDR3 sequences, less than 10% of them seen only once. The time point: patch test 1, 2 weeks after DPC sensitization. The treatment here: therapeutic diphenylcyclopropenone sensitization with weekly scalp DPC. The starting material was whole blood, obtained in connection with sensitization to the hapten diphenylcyclopropenone (DPC). These receptors originate from a woman aged 45-65 years with alopecia areata. Some clones in this sample may be carry-over from other donors' samples.

This clonotype was detected many times. The chain links TRBV20-1 to TRBJ2-3; 7 bases match TRBD2. The CDR3 has 16 residues. Trimming took 1 base from V and 0 from J; bases not matched to a gene: 7. Germline loops: CDR1 DFQATT, CDR2 SNEGSKA (reference sequence). The CDR3 is CSARVFGGGSTDTQYF. The DNA of the CDR3 is TGCAGTGCTAGAGTATTCGGCGGGGGTAGCACAGATACGCAGTATTTT.

This clonotype was detected a few times. V is TRBV28 and J is TRBJ2-7; 10 bases are shared with TRBD2. CDR1 and CDR2 from the germline V gene are MDHEN and SYDVKM. CDR3 length equals 16 residues. With 8 bases clipped from V and 2 bases from J, the junction kept 12 bases outside the gene matches. CDR3 bases: TGTGCCAGCCGCGCTTCTAGCGGGAGCGGCCCCTACGAGCAGTACTTC. Translation: CASRASSGSGPYEQYF. Full variable domain (rest looked up from reference TRBV28 and TRBJ2-7): DVKVTQSSRYLVKRTGEKVFLECVQDMDHENMFWYRQDPGLGLRLIYFSYDVKMKEKGDIPEGYSVSREKKERFSLILESASTNQTSMYLCASRASSGSGPYEQYFGPGTRLTVT.

This clonotype was counted at least ten times. This sequence joins TRBV7-6 and TRBJ2-2, with D perhaps matching TRBD1 or TRBD2 (5 bases each). This CDR3 spans 16 amino acids. The germline V and J ends were trimmed by 5 bases and 4 bases, with 17 bases remaining between them. CDR1 is SGHVS and CDR2 is FNYEAQ in the germline V gene. DNA of the CDR3: TGTGCCAGCAGCCCAGGAGGCAGGGTGGGCACCGGGGAGCTGTTTTTT. As protein: CASSPGGRVGTGELFF.

This clonotype came up many times. J is TRBJ2-1 and V is TRBV6-2 or TRBV6-3; 9 bases fit TRBD1. The CDR3 has 14 residues. CDR1 MNHEY and CDR2 SVGEGT come from the germline V gene. Trimming took 7 bases from V and 7 from J; bases not matched to a gene: 8. The CDR3 reads CASTKRQGENEQFF. CDR3 nucleotide sequence: TGTGCCAGCACAAAAAGACAGGGGGAAAATGAGCAGTTCTTC.